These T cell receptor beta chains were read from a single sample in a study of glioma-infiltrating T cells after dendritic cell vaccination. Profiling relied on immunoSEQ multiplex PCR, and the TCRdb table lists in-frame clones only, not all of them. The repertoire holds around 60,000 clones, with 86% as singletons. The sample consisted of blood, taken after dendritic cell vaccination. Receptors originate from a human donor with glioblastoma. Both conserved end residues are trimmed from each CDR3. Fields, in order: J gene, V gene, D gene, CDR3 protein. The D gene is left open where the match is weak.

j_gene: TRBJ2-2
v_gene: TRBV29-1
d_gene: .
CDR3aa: SVGLGTGELF

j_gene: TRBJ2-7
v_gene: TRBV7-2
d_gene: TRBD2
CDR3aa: ASSPGTRRY

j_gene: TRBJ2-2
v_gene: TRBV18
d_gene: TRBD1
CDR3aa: ASSTGTANTGELF

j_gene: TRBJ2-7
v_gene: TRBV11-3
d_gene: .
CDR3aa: ASSSRGSLSSYEQY

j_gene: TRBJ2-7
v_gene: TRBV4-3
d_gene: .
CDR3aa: ASSRDYSSYEQY

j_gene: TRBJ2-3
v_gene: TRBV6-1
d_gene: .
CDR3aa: ASKDSGYTDTQY

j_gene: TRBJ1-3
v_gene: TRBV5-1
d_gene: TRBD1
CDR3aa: ASSLTGDGNTIY

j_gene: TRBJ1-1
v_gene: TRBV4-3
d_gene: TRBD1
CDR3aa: ASSQGTGTWTEAF

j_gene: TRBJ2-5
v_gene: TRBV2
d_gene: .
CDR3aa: ATELAGETQY

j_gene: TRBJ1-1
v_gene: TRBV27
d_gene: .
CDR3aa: ASSVTGLGTEAF

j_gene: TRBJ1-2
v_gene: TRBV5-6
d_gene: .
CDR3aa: ASSGNSYHGYT

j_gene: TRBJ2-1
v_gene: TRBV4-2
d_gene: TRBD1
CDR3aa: ASSQGGTGSNEQF

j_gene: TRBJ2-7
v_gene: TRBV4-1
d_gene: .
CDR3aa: ASSQTGFSYEQY

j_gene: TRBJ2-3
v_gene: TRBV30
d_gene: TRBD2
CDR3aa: AWSDAGGYTDTQY

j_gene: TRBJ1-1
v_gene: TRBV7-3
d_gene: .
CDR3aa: ASSLYEGRGTEAF

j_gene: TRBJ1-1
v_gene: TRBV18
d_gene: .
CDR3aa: ASSPLGLANTEAF

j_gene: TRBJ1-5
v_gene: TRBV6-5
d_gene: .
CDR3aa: ASRRRGQPQH

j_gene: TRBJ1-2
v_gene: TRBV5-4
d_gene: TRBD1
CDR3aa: ASSEGQGSPDSYGYT

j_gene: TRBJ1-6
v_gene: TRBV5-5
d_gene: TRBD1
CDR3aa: ASSRDRDRSSPLH

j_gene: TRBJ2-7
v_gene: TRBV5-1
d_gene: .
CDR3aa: ASSLGRRTTSYEQY

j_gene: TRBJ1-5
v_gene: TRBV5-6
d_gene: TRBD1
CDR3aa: ASTKGRGSNQPQH

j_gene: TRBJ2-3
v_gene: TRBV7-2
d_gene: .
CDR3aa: ASSLPTSKPTDTQY

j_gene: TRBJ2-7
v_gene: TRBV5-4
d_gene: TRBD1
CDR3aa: ASSSRQGESYEQY

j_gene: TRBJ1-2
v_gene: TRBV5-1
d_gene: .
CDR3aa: ASSLVGPGETRVYT

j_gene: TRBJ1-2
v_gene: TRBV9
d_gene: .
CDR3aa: ASSGKGAALGGGYT

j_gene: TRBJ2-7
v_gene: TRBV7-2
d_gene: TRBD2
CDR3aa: ASSPAHGGRAKDEQY

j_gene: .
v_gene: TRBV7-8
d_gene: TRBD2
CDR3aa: ASTYGAGGAYEQY

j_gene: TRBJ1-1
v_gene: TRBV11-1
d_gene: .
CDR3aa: ASSYHVGENTEAF

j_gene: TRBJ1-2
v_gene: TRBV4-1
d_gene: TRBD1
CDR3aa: ASSQDGTEMYGYT

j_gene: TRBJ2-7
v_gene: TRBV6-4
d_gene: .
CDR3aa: ASSAETGYEQY

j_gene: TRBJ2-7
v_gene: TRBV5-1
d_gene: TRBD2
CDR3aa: ASSLDPSGSSYEQY

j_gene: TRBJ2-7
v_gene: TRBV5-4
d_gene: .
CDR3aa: ASSLPGLNSEQY

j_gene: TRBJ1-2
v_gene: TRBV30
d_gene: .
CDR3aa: AYSSGTLGYT

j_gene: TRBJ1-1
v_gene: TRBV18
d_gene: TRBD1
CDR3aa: ASSRRSQGVNTEAF

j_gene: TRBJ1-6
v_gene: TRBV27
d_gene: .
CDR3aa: ASRSGAFNSPLH

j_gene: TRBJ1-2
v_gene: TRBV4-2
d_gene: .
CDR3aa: ASSQEADYGYT

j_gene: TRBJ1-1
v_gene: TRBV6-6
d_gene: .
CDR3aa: ASSYRRPGVNTEAF

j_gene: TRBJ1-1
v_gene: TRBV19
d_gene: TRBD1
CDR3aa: ASSITGGGSTTEAF

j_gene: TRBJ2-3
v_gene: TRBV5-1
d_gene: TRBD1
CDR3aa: ASRQQGASSDTQY

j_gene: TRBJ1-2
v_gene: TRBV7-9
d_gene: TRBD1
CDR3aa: ASSRATGTEPYGYT

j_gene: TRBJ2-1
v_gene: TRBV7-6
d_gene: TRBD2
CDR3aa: ASSATGTSGGTRVVGEQF